This entry lists 27 T cell receptor beta chains sequenced from one sample in a study of shared clonotypes between healthy human individuals. Produced via immunoSEQ multiplex PCR; TCRdb's table is partial and in-frame only. The sample yields about 960,000 clones, approximately 80% seen once. Material: memory CD4+ T cells sorted from blood. Subset of the sample: CD45RA-negative fraction. Source of these receptors: a man aged 18 to 35 in good health.

The chain uses TRBV7-9 and TRBJ2-5; tentatively, D is TRBD1 (6 bases). The CDR3 has 15 amino acids. The germline V gene encodes CDR1 SEHNR and CDR2 FQNEAQ (reference sequence). V lost 6 bases and J lost 5, with 19 bases in between. The CDR3 reads CASSRRDTLTETQYF. The DNA of the CDR3 is TGTGCCAGCAGTCGCCGGGACACCCTAACGGAGACCCAGTACTTC.

This clone occurred many times. The CDR3: CASSGSRGVTGELFF. CDR3 sequence (DNA): TGTGCCAGCAGTGGTTCCAGGGGGGTCACCGGGGAGCTGTTTTTT. The chain has TRBV2 and TRBJ2-2, with a tentative D call TRBD1 (7 bases). The V gene's germline CDR1 is SNHLY and CDR2 FYNNEI. V lost 4 bases and J lost 4, with 13 bases in between. This CDR3 contains 15 residues.

The rearrangement joins TRBV5-1 to TRBJ2-1; no clear D. The CDR3 sequence is 15 residues long. Germline V gives CDR1 SGHRS, CDR2 YFSETQ. Trimming cost V 0 bases and J 3 bases, with 10 bases left between them. CDR3 in DNA: TGCGCCAGCAGCTTGGTGGGCCAGCTCTACAATGAGCAGTTCTTC. Residues: CASSLVGQLYNEQFF.

This chain joins TRBV7-2 and TRBJ2-7; D possibly corresponds to TRBD2 (5 bases). Germline V gives CDR1 SGHTA, CDR2 FQGNSA. The CDR3 covers 13 residues. V lost 1 base and J 4 bases, leaving 8 bases between the germline ends. CDR3 nucleotides: TGTGCCAGCAGCTTAGGAGGGAAATACGAGCAGTACTTC. Its protein product is CASSLGGKYEQYF.

This clone was seen only a few times. V usage is TRBV19 and J usage is TRBJ2-7, with a possible D match to TRBD2 (6 bases). CDR3 size: 15 residues. Trimming removed 0 bases at V and 3 bases at J, with 12 bases between. From germline, CDR1 is LNHDA and CDR2 SQIVND (reference sequence). CDR3 sequence: CASSIEDGRGYEQYF. In DNA, the CDR3 is TGTGCCAGTAGTATAGAGGACGGGAGAGGCTACGAGCAGTACTTC.

The chain recombines TRBV5-1 with TRBJ2-7; D may be TRBD1 or TRBD2 (5 bases each). The germline gives CDR1 SGHRS, CDR2 YFSETQ. The CDR3 loop spans 15 amino acids. V was cut by 1 base and J by 5 bases, with 16 bases left in between. The CDR3 sequence is CASSLSSGTGNEQYF. CDR3 DNA: TGCGCCAGCAGCTTGTCATCCGGGACGGGGAACGAGCAGTACTTC.

This clone was counted a few times. The chain recombines TRBV25-1 with TRBJ2-3; possibly TRBD1 for D (6 bases). The CDR3 extends over 13 amino acids. The germline gives CDR1 MGHDK, CDR2 SYGVNS. The V end lost 5 bases, the J end lost 6 bases, and 12 bases lay between the germline ends. This CDR3 is CASSRGQPDTQYF. Written as DNA, the CDR3 is TGTGCCAGCAGTCGCGGACAGCCTGATACGCAGTATTTT.

The rearrangement uses TRBV30 and TRBJ1-1, with 7 nucleotides matching TRBD1. Germline lookup yields CDR1 GTSNPN and CDR2 SVGIG (reference sequence). The CDR3 extends over 12 amino acids. Trimming removed 5 bases from V and 1 base from J; junction bases left unmatched: 1. CDR3 residues: CAWDRANTEAFF. For the CDR3, the DNA is TGTGCCTGGGACAGGGCGAACACTGAAGCTTTCTTT.

This clone has more than one count but fewer than ten. A read error is likely here: a far larger clone is one base away. The chain employs TRBV10-3 and TRBJ2-7, with 7 bases that match TRBD1. This CDR3 spans 15 amino acids. J gave up 0 bases and V 2 bases, and 4 bases lay outside the gene matches. Germline CDR1 reads ENHRY; CDR2 reads SYGVKD. As DNA, the CDR3 is TGTGCCATCAGTGAGCCGGGACAGAGCTCCTACGAGCAGTACTTC. It is translated as CAISEPGQSSYEQYF.

This chain links TRBV7-2 with TRBJ2-5; D tentatively fits TRBD1 or TRBD2 (5 bases each). Trimming shortened V by 4 bases and J by 0 bases, and 12 bases separated the two germline ends. CDR3 length: 15 amino acids. Germline V lookup: CDR1 SGHTA, CDR2 FQGNSA. CDR3 region: CASSSKGRDQETQYF. The CDR3 region has the DNA TGTGCCAGCAGCTCTAAGGGACGAGACCAAGAGACCCAGTACTTC.

Here the CDR3 reads CASSQQAGTGESPLHF. The CDR3 coding sequence is TGCGCCAGCAGCCAGCAGGCGGGGACAGGGGAATCACCCCTCCACTTT. V usage is TRBV4-1 and J usage is TRBJ1-6, with 10 bases fitting TRBD1. The CDR3 covers 16 residues. V shed 3 bases and J 10 bases; nucleotides not matched to a gene: 9. The germline CDR1 and CDR2 sequences are MGHRA and YSYEKL.

Regarding this clone: The same CDR3 also results from other DNA sequences found in this sample. The chain links TRBV5-1 to TRBJ2-3; TRBD2 aligns across 8 bases. This CDR3 has 15 amino acids. After removal of 0 bases from V and 4 bases from J, the junction contained 4 bases not matched to a gene. The germline V gene encodes CDR1 SGHRS and CDR2 YFSETQ. The CDR3 DNA sequence: TGCGCCAGCAGCTTGGCGGGAGGGCCCCCAGATACGCAGTATTTT. Protein: CASSLAGGPPDTQYF.

The genes are TRBV30 and TRBJ2-6; 7 bases match TRBD2. Trimming at V came to 4 bases and at J to 0 bases, leaving 3 bases not matched to a gene. This CDR3 is built from 15 residues. In germline, CDR1 is GTSNPN, CDR2 SVGIG (reference sequence). This chain's CDR3 is CAWTTGGSGANVLTF. The CDR3 DNA is TGTGCCTGGACGACGGGAGGCTCTGGGGCCAACGTCCTGACTTTC.

CDR3 in DNA: TGTGCCAGCAGCCAAGCCCGACAGGGAGGCGCGGCGGGCTACACCTTC. Its protein is CASSQARQGGAAGYTF. The gene calls are TRBV14 and TRBJ1-2, with TRBD1 identical over 7 bases. The CDR3 has 16 residues. The V segment lost 1 base and the J segment 8 bases; nucleotides outside the gene matches: 13. The V gene's germline CDR1 is SGHDN and CDR2 FVKESK.

The gene calls are TRBV2 and TRBJ1-1; 9 bases fit TRBD1. Germline V lookup: CDR1 SNHLY, CDR2 FYNNEI. The CDR3 has 12 amino acids. Trimming removed 8 bases from V and 6 bases from J; junction bases left unmatched: 4. CDR3 sequence: CASDRGWPEAFF. The CDR3 DNA is TGTGCCAGCGACAGGGGGTGGCCTGAAGCTTTCTTT. Drawing the rest from reference TRBV2 and TRBJ1-1, the complete variable domain is EPEVTQTPSHQVTQMGQEVILRCVPISNHLYFYWYRQILGQKVEFLVSFYNNEISEKSEIFDDQFSVERPDGSNFTLKIRSTKLEDSAMYFCASDRGWPEAFFGQGTRLTVV.

Points on this clone: Germline and junction disagree at one end, which may indicate a read error. This rearrangement joins TRBV6-6 to TRBJ2-7; D is ambiguous. The CDR3 length is 15 residues. The germline V gene encodes CDR1 MNHNY and CDR2 SVGAGI (reference sequence). The CDR3 DNA reads TGTGCCATCAGTGAGTCGGTAGCCGCTTCCTACGAGCAGTACTTC. It translates to CAISESVAASYEQYF.

Turning to this clone: Other DNA variants within this sample encode the same CDR3. The genes are TRBV7-2 and TRBJ2-7; unclear D gene. The length of the CDR3 is 11 residues. The V gene's germline CDR1 is SGHTA and CDR2 FQGNSA. V was trimmed by 5 bases and J by 2 bases, leaving 4 bases between them. The CDR3 bases are TGTGCCAGCAGCCGGACCTACGAGCAGTACTTC. This translates into CASSRTYEQYF.

As regards this clone: Other DNA sequences in the sample encode the same CDR3. V gene TRBV11-2 combines with J gene TRBJ2-1; 8 bases line up with TRBD2. This CDR3 region has 15 residues. The junction had 4 bases not matched to a gene; V was cut back by 5 bases and J by 1 base. CDR1 is SGHAT, CDR2 FQNNGV, per germline. CDR3 region: CASSPQRGSYNEQFF. For the CDR3, the DNA is TGTGCCAGCAGCCCCCAGCGGGGGTCCTACAATGAGCAGTTCTTC.

This clone showed up just a few times. The V call is TRBV27, the J call TRBJ1-6; 7 bases are a match to TRBD1. The CDR3 sequence is 14 residues long. The germline CDR1 and CDR2 sequences are MNHEY and SMNVEV (reference sequence). The V gene end was trimmed by 6 bases and the J gene end by 8 bases; junction bases not matched to a gene: 7. The CDR3 here is CASRPGQVYSPLHF. The CDR3 region has the DNA TGTGCCAGCAGGCCCGGACAGGTTTATTCACCCCTCCACTTT.

The chain joins TRBV5-1 to TRBJ2-5, with TRBD2 as a possible D gene (5 bases). V lost 5 bases and J 0 bases, leaving 11 bases between the germline ends. In germline, CDR1 is SGHRS, CDR2 YFSETQ. The CDR3 spans 14 residues. CDR3 sequence (DNA): TGCGCCAGCAGTCCCGGGAAGAACCAAGAGACCCAGTACTTC. It translates to CASSPGKNQETQYF.

Remarks on this clone: This sample also contains other DNA sequences that code for the same CDR3. The rearrangement links TRBV9 to TRBJ2-7, with D possibly matching TRBD2 (5 bases). With 3 bases removed from V and 2 bases from J, the gap between germline ends came to 15 bases. The CDR3 is 15 amino acids. CDR1 is SGDLS and CDR2 is YYNGEE in the germline V gene. Here the CDR3 DNA reads TGTGCCAGCAGCGGATCATTCGACGGGACCTACGAGCAGTACTTC. Translating gives CASSGSFDGTYEQYF.

This sequence joins TRBV12-5 and TRBJ1-2; D unresolved. The V end was cut by 7 bases, the J end by 3 bases, with 12 bases between. CDR3 size: 13 residues. The germline gives CDR1 LGHNT, CDR2 FRNRAP. The DNA for the CDR3 is TGTGCTAGTGCTTCTAGACTACACTATGGCTACACCTTC. Its translation: CASASRLHYGYTF.

The chain has TRBV11-2 and TRBJ2-5, with 8 positions matching TRBD2. The CDR3 spans 13 residues. Germline CDR1 is SGHAT and CDR2 is FQNNGV. V gave up 4 bases and J gave up 2 bases; unmatched junction bases: 0. CDR3 sequence (DNA): TGTGCCAGCAGCTCGGGGGGGCAAGAGACCCAGTACTTC. Its protein is CASSSGGQETQYF.

This chain links TRBV9 with TRBJ2-2; D not resolved. CDR1 is SGDLS, CDR2 YYNGEE, per germline. The CDR3 covers 15 residues. V lost 0 bases and J lost 6, with 12 bases in between. Here the CDR3 reads CASSVAPRPPGELFF. In DNA, the CDR3 is TGTGCCAGCAGCGTAGCGCCCCGGCCACCCGGGGAGCTGTTTTTT.

The chain links TRBV7-8 to TRBJ2-3; D is unclear. V lost 2 bases to trimming and J lost 4 bases, with 4 bases between them. Germline assignment: CDR1 SGHVS and CDR2 FQNEAQ. The CDR3 loop spans 12 amino acids. The CDR3 sequence: CASSLISDTQYF. The CDR3, as DNA: TGTGCCAGCAGCTTAATTTCAGATACGCAGTATTTT.

The chain has TRBV2 and TRBJ2-5; D is possibly TRBD1 or TRBD2 (6 bases each). V was pared by 5 bases and J by 5 bases, with 15 bases between. Per germline, CDR1 SNHLY and CDR2 FYNNEI. The CDR3 extends over 14 amino acids. The CDR3 spells CASSKGGRWETQYF. The CDR3 DNA follows: TGTGCCAGCAGTAAGGGGGGTCGGTGGGAGACCCAGTACTTC.

The genes are TRBV4-3 and TRBJ2-2; D call uncertain. This CDR3 region has 14 residues. The V end lost 0 bases, the J end lost 7 bases, and 9 bases lay between the germline ends. Germline-derived CDR1 and CDR2 are LGHNA and YSLEER. The CDR3 DNA is TGCGCCAGCAGCCAAGACCCCCCTTTCGGGGAGCTGTTTTTT. It specifies CASSQDPPFGELFF.